This passage covers 18 T cell receptor beta chains from one sample sequenced in a study of T-cell memory formation after mild COVID-19. TCRdb re-analysed the 5' RACE reads in MiXCR, keeping a single row per CDR3 protein. The sample lists fewer than 250,000 distinct CDR3 sequences; more than 25% were seen once. The sequenced sample was PBMCs or a T cell subset sorted from them (not recorded which). Receptors were obtained from an adult woman who had mild COVID-19 (a few samples of this study predate the infection). Cell type and time point are not known.

The chain uses TRBV7-2 and TRBJ2-3, with 9 nucleotides matching TRBD2. The ends lost 5 bases at V and 2 bases at J; junction bases unmatched: 8. CDR3 length: 16 residues. Germline V gives CDR1 SGHTA, CDR2 FQGNSA. The CDR3: CASSPRTSAYTDTQYF. The CDR3 DNA is TGTGCCAGCAGCCCCCGGACTAGCGCTTACACAGATACGCAGTATTTT.

The chain employs TRBV27 and TRBJ2-7; D is tentatively TRBD1 or TRBD2 (5 bases each). V gave up 7 bases and J gave up 5 bases, with 15 bases separating them. CDR3 length: 13 residues. Looked up from germline, CDR1 is MNHEY and CDR2 is SMNVEV (reference sequence). The CDR3 coding sequence is TGTGCCAGCACCGCTGGGGGTCGTCACGAGCAGTACTTC. It specifies CASTAGGRHEQYF.

The chain has TRBV7-9 and TRBJ2-7; 7 positions match TRBD1. CDR3 length: 16 amino acids. The J segment lost 0 bases and the V segment lost 5 bases, leaving 10 bases of the junction unmatched. Germline V lookup: CDR1 SEHNR, CDR2 FQNEAQ (reference sequence). The CDR3 region has the DNA TGTGCCAGCAGCGGAACCGGGACAGAGAGCTCCTACGAGCAGTACTTC. It is translated as CASSGTGTESSYEQYF.

J is TRBJ1-2 and V is TRBV27; 7 bases fit TRBD1. Germline V CDR1 and CDR2: MNHEY, SMNVEV (reference sequence). The length of the CDR3 is 13 residues. V shed 4 bases and J 4 bases; nucleotides not matched to a gene: 3. The CDR3 DNA is TGTGCCAGCAGTTACGACAGGGTCTATGGCTACACCTTC. It is translated as CASSYDRVYGYTF.

V is TRBV5-5 and J is TRBJ1-2, with 8 bases that match TRBD1. Germline CDR1 reads SGHKS; CDR2 reads YYEKEE (reference sequence). V was clipped by 4 bases and J by 6 bases; unmatched bases: 5. The CDR3 length is 13 residues. CDR3 DNA: TGTGCCAGCAGCCGCTGGACAGGGAATGGCTACACCTTC. This codes for CASSRWTGNGYTF.

J is TRBJ1-4 and V is TRBV30, with unresolved D. The CDR3 extends over 13 amino acids. CDR1 and CDR2 (germline): GTSNPN, SVGIG (reference sequence). The V end was cut by 2 bases, the J end by 3 bases, with 7 bases between. The CDR3 DNA follows: TGTGCCTGGAGTTGGGGATCTAATGAAAAACTGTTTTTT. It specifies CAWSWGSNEKLFF.

This clonotype occurred a few times. The chain couples TRBV5-1 to TRBJ2-1; D not resolved. Germline loops: CDR1 SGHRS, CDR2 YFSETQ. Trimming removed 0 bases from V and 4 bases from J, with 8 bases in between. CDR3 size: 14 residues. In DNA, the CDR3 is TGCGCCAGCAGCTTGGAAGCGCCGTACAATGAGCAGTTCTTC. It yields the protein CASSLEAPYNEQFF.

The V call is TRBV18, the J call TRBJ2-2; tentative D call: TRBD1 (6 bases). Trimming took 3 bases from V and 0 from J, leaving 17 bases between them. Germline CDR1 is KGHSH and CDR2 is LQKENI. The CDR3 is 18 residues long. The CDR3 DNA is TGTGCCAGCTCACCGAACGGACAGATTCTTGCGAACACCGGGGAGCTGTTTTTT. It is translated as CASSPNGQILANTGELFF.

Only a few counts were recorded for this clonotype. The rearrangement links TRBV7-6 to TRBJ2-3, with D tentatively TRBD1 (6 bases). This CDR3 has 15 residues. Trimming stripped 1 base from V and 1 base from J, with 9 bases between. CDR1 is SGHVS, CDR2 FNYEAQ, per germline. The DNA for the CDR3 is TGTGCCAGCAGCTTAGTTTCAGGGGGCACAGATACGCAGTATTTT. It translates to CASSLVSGGTDTQYF.

The table lists this clonotype with a few counts. The rearrangement links TRBV20-1 to TRBJ2-3; TRBD2 matches at 10 bases. The V gene end was trimmed by 1 base and the J gene end by 7 bases; junction bases not matched to a gene: 17. The CDR3 has 18 residues. From germline, CDR1 is DFQATT and CDR2 SNEGSKA (reference sequence). CDR3 in DNA: TGCAGTGCTAGAGCATACCATCTAGCGGGAGTGTTAGGAAATACGCAGTATTTT. This gives the protein CSARAYHLAGVLGNTQYF.

The chain links TRBV20-1 to TRBJ2-1, with D unclear. Trimming pared 6 bases from V and 10 bases from J, leaving 13 bases between. This CDR3 spans 11 amino acids. Per the germline V gene, CDR1 is DFQATT and CDR2 is SNEGSKA (reference sequence). CDR3 sequence reads: CSALTQREQFF. The CDR3, as DNA: TGCAGTGCGCTGACTCAGCGAGAGCAGTTCTTC.

This clonotype was observed a few times. The chain uses TRBV28 and TRBJ1-2, with D hard to call. This CDR3 comprises 15 residues. Germline-derived CDR1 and CDR2 are MDHEN and SYDVKM. Trimming left V 7 bases short and J 4 bases short, with 19 bases between. The CDR3 region is CASTPGGTTGYGYTF. The CDR3 region has the DNA TGTGCCAGCACCCCGGGTGGAACAACGGGCTATGGCTACACCTTC.

The rearrangement joins TRBV6-5 to TRBJ1-1, with 7 bases that match TRBD1. The germline gives CDR1 MNHEY, CDR2 SVGAGI. Germline trimming cut 6 bases from V and 4 bases from J; bases unmatched to any gene: 8. The CDR3 loop spans 14 amino acids. The CDR3 loop is CASSQQGWGTEAFF. The CDR3 coding sequence is TGTGCCAGCAGCCAACAGGGGTGGGGCACTGAAGCTTTCTTT.

The chain employs TRBV6-2 or TRBV6-3 and TRBJ2-1; D gene ambiguous. Germline CDR1 reads MNHEY; CDR2 reads SVGEGT. V was clipped by 2 bases and J by 11 bases, with 13 bases between them. This CDR3 is 13 amino acids long. As DNA, the CDR3 is TGTGCCAGCAGTTACGCCCCGATGCGTCAGCAGTTCTTC. Protein: CASSYAPMRQQFF.

The V and J genes are TRBV4-1 and TRBJ2-6, with unresolved D. The CDR3 loop spans 15 amino acids. Trimming removed 5 bases from V and 1 base from J, with 9 bases in between. CDR1 is MGHRA and CDR2 is YSYEKL in the germline V gene. CDR3 in amino acids: CASSFIGSGANVLTF. The CDR3 DNA is TGCGCCAGCAGCTTTATAGGGTCTGGGGCCAACGTCCTGACTTTC.

The V call is TRBV20-1, the J call TRBJ2-7, with D perhaps matching TRBD1 or TRBD2 (5 bases each). The CDR3 consists of 14 residues. In germline, CDR1 is DFQATT, CDR2 SNEGSKA (reference sequence). V gave up 1 base and J gave up 2 bases, with 12 bases separating them. The CDR3 coding sequence is TGCAGTGCTAGAGGGGACGGTAAGACCTACGAGCAGTACTTC. Its protein product is CSARGDGKTYEQYF.

This clonotype was observed a handful of times. The chain employs TRBV30 and TRBJ2-7; 8 bases are shared with TRBD2. Losses at the gene ends were 2 bases for V and 4 bases for J; bases not matched to a gene: 4. Germline CDR1 GTSNPN, CDR2 SVGIG (reference sequence). The CDR3 consists of 13 residues. The CDR3 spells CAWSSGGAYEQYF. The CDR3 coding sequence is TGTGCCTGGAGTAGCGGGGGCGCATACGAGCAGTACTTC.

The J gene is TRBJ1-2, the V gene TRBV4-3; D is ambiguous. Germline V gene sequence: CDR1 LGHNA, CDR2 YSLEER. Between the trimmed V and J ends, which lost 0 bases and 5 bases, there was a span of 7 bases. This CDR3 has 13 amino acids. CDR3 sequence (DNA): TGCGCCAGCAGCCAAGATCCAACGTATGGCTACACCTTC. It encodes CASSQDPTYGYTF.